This TCR beta chain was sequenced for a study of blood T cells in healthy people across ages. The second PCR ran about 6 to 12 cycles with a sample-barcoded 5' primer and J-beta primers. TCRdb ran MiXCR on the 5' RACE reads and lists one entry per CDR3 protein. The sample has 1 million or so distinct CDR3 sequences, 20% to 25% seen once. This clonotype was seen a few times. Separately, the same data were catalogued under a study of T cells of mothers and their children.

Sequencing was performed on blood. This receptor was taken from a girl aged 2 to 9 in good health.

This CDR3 reads CASGGLKNEQFF. As DNA, the CDR3 is TGTGCTAGTGGGGGACTAAAAAATGAGCAGTTCTTC. This chain connects TRBV12-5 to TRBJ2-1; 7 bases fit TRBD2. V lost 6 bases, J lost 7 bases, and 3 bases stayed unmatched. CDR1 is LGHNT, CDR2 FRNRAP, per germline. CDR3 length: 12 residues.